The next 32 T cell receptor beta chains were all read from a single sample in a study of shared clonotypes between healthy human individuals. Cells designated naive CD8 were CD45RO-negative and were positively selected for CCR7, with terminally differentiated effector memory CD45RA+ cells excluded. Sequencing used immunoSEQ multiplex PCR; TCRdb keeps in-frame clones, though not all of them. The profile shows 450,000 to 700,000 clones, 95% to 96% of them singletons. Material: naive CD8+ T cells sorted from blood. The receptors were sampled from a woman in her 30s in good health.

The chain employs TRBV28 and TRBJ1-2; a weak D match, TRBD1 (5 bases). V was shortened by 9 bases and J by 0 bases, with 11 bases between the two germline ends. CDR1 and CDR2 from the germline V gene are MDHEN and SYDVKM. This CDR3 comprises 13 residues. CDR3 bases: TGTGCCAGTGCGGGACCAACTAACTATGGCTACACCTTC. Translated: CASAGPTNYGYTF.

The rearrangement uses TRBV28 and TRBJ2-7; TRBD1 aligns across 7 bases. V was clipped by 3 bases and J by 3 bases; unmatched bases: 8. CDR3 length: 15 amino acids. Germline V gene lookup returns CDR1 MDHEN and CDR2 SYDVKM. Here the CDR3 DNA reads TGTGCCAGCAGTTTCCGTGACAGGGCTTTCTACGAGCAGTACTTC. Its protein product is CASSFRDRAFYEQYF.

The chain combines TRBV7-6 with TRBJ2-5, with D unclear. CDR3 size: 15 residues. V was clipped by 0 bases and J by 4 bases, with 12 bases between them. Germline lookup yields CDR1 SGHVS and CDR2 FNYEAQ. CDR3 DNA: TGTGCCAGCAGCTTAGCGATCGGCAGTCGAGAGACCCAGTACTTC. Amino acid sequence: CASSLAIGSRETQYF.

V is TRBV20-1 and J is TRBJ1-2; D not resolved. The V end was cut by 7 bases, the J end by 3 bases, with 6 bases between. Germline V gives CDR1 DFQATT, CDR2 SNEGSKA (reference sequence). The CDR3 runs 10 residues. CDR3 bases: TGCAGTGTTTTGTACTATGGCTACACCTTC. It encodes CSVLYYGYTF.

This chain links TRBV5-6 with TRBJ1-1; D unresolved. Trimming took off 0 bases at V and 4 bases at J, with 10 bases between the two ends. Germline V gives CDR1 SGHDT, CDR2 YYEEEE. The CDR3 covers 14 residues. The CDR3 sequence is CASSLGVGVTEAFF. CDR3 in DNA: TGTGCCAGCAGCTTGGGAGTTGGTGTCACTGAAGCTTTCTTT.

The chain employs TRBV2 and TRBJ1-6; the D is unclear. Germline V lookup: CDR1 SNHLY, CDR2 FYNNEI. The CDR3 covers 13 residues. V was shortened by 10 bases and J by 4 bases, with 11 bases between the two germline ends. The CDR3 here is CATRGAYNSPLHF. The DNA of the CDR3 is TGTGCCACGCGGGGAGCTTATAATTCACCCCTCCACTTT.

The chain has TRBV28 and TRBJ2-7, with 7 bases aligning to TRBD2. The germline gives CDR1 MDHEN, CDR2 SYDVKM. There are 12 residues in the CDR3. V trimming: 11 bases; J trimming: 3 bases; junction bases outside the gene matches: 7. The CDR3 reads CAAGEGIYEQYF. CDR3 coding DNA: TGTGCCGCGGGAGAGGGGATCTACGAGCAGTACTTC.

The gene calls are TRBV27 and TRBJ2-7; D is perhaps TRBD2 (7 bases). V dropped 2 bases and J dropped 3 bases, with 14 bases sitting between them. CDR3 size: 15 residues. Germline-derived CDR1 and CDR2 are MNHEY and SMNVEV (reference sequence). Here the CDR3 reads CASSLVGGAGYEQYF. CDR3 coding DNA: TGTGCCAGCAGTTTAGTGGGGGGGGCGGGCTACGAGCAGTACTTC.

The gene calls are TRBV11-2 and TRBJ2-5; 7 positions agree with TRBD2. Germline values: CDR1 SGHAT, CDR2 FQNNGV. V lost 1 base and J lost 2; bases outside the gene matches: 10. The CDR3 spans 17 residues. The CDR3 loop reads CASSLGVTSPSQETQYF. DNA of the CDR3: TGTGCCAGCAGCTTAGGGGTGACTAGCCCATCTCAAGAGACCCAGTACTTC. The full variable domain, rest sourced from reference TRBV11-2 and TRBJ2-5, is EAGVAQSPRYKIIEKRQSVAFWCNPISGHATLYWYQQILGQGPKLLIQFQNNGVVDDSQLPKDRFSAERLKGVDSTLKIQPAKLEDSAVYLCASSLGVTSPSQETQYFGPGTRLLVL.

The V gene is TRBV6-1, the J gene TRBJ2-7; D gene uncertain. The CDR3 is 12 residues long. Germline-derived CDR1 and CDR2 are MNHNS and SASEGT. V dropped 6 bases and J dropped 7 bases, with 13 bases sitting between them. CDR3 amino acids: CASREIRVEQYF. CDR3 bases: TGTGCCAGCAGAGAAATTAGGGTTGAGCAGTACTTC.

The rearrangement joins TRBV6-1 to TRBJ2-3, with D hard to call. Germline V gives CDR1 MNHNS, CDR2 SASEGT. This CDR3 has 15 amino acids. The ends were cut back, 1 base at V and 2 bases at J, with 10 bases in the middle. CDR3 amino acids: CASSEEGVPTDTQYF. Written as DNA, the CDR3 is TGTGCCAGCAGTGAAGAGGGCGTCCCCACAGATACGCAGTATTTT.

V usage is TRBV10-2 and J usage is TRBJ2-1; 14 bases map to TRBD2. The germline gives CDR1 WSHSY, CDR2 SAAADI. Losses at the gene ends were 8 bases for V and 4 bases for J; bases not matched to a gene: 7. This CDR3 is 16 amino acids long. The CDR3 DNA follows: TGCGCCAGCGCCCCGGGACTAGCGGGAGCATACAATGAGCAGTTCTTC. Its protein is CASAPGLAGAYNEQFF.

The chain is built from TRBV27 and TRBJ1-4, with D possibly being TRBD1 (5 bases). The germline V gene has CDR1 MNHEY and CDR2 SMNVEV (reference sequence). The V gene lost 6 bases and the J gene lost 7 bases, with 9 bases spanning the gap. The CDR3 has 12 amino acids. The CDR3 DNA reads TGTGCCAGCAGAACAGGAGTTGAAAAACTGTTTTTT. Residues: CASRTGVEKLFF.

This rearrangement joins TRBV11-2 to TRBJ2-2, with 11 bases that match TRBD2. Unmatched junction bases numbered 6, after V lost 2 bases and J lost 4 bases. Looked up from germline, CDR1 is SGHAT and CDR2 is FQNNGV. The CDR3 runs to 17 residues. CDR3 DNA sequence: TGTGCCAGCAGCTTACAACTAGCGGGAGTATCCACCGGGGAGCTGTTTTTT. Amino acids: CASSLQLAGVSTGELFF. Variable domain in full (rest from reference TRBV11-2 and TRBJ2-2): EAGVAQSPRYKIIEKRQSVAFWCNPISGHATLYWYQQILGQGPKLLIQFQNNGVVDDSQLPKDRFSAERLKGVDSTLKIQPAKLEDSAVYLCASSLQLAGVSTGELFFGEGSRLTVL.

V is TRBV5-1 and J is TRBJ1-2, with D maybe TRBD1 (6 bases). This CDR3 is built from 15 residues. Looked up from germline, CDR1 is SGHRS and CDR2 is YFSETQ. Trimming stripped 1 base from V and 6 bases from J, with 16 bases between. CDR3: CASSLFRGGSDGYTF. CDR3 nucleotides: TGCGCCAGCAGCTTGTTTCGCGGGGGCAGCGATGGCTACACCTTC.

Only one count was recorded for this clone. The CDR3 here is CASSHGQVISSYNEQFF. The CDR3, as DNA: TGCGCCAGCAGCCACGGACAGGTCATTAGCTCCTACAATGAGCAGTTCTTC. This chain uses TRBV4-1 with TRBJ2-1; 7 nucleotides match TRBD1. Germline values: CDR1 MGHRA, CDR2 YSYEKL. The CDR3 sequence is 17 residues long. Unmatched junction bases numbered 8, after V lost 3 bases and J lost 0 bases.

The chain joins TRBV6-6 to TRBJ1-1; D uncertain. V lost 2 bases, J lost 1 base, and 8 bases lay in between. Looked up from germline, CDR1 is MNHNY and CDR2 is SVGAGI (reference sequence). The CDR3 length is 14 residues. In DNA, the CDR3 is TGTGCCAGCAGTTACGCCGGGCAGAACACTGAAGCTTTCTTT. Translated: CASSYAGQNTEAFF.

The chain has TRBV13 and TRBJ2-7; the D gene could be TRBD1 or TRBD2 (5 bases each). Per germline, CDR1 PRHDT and CDR2 FYEKMQ (reference sequence). The CDR3 length is 13 residues. Trimming shortened V by 5 bases and J by 5 bases, and 13 bases separated the two germline ends. In DNA, the CDR3 is TGTGCCAGCAGCCCGGGACCGGTCCACGAGCAGTACTTC. Translation: CASSPGPVHEQYF.

J is TRBJ2-1 and V is TRBV7-9, with D tentatively TRBD1 (6 bases). The CDR3 consists of 14 residues. The V gene's germline CDR1 is SEHNR and CDR2 FQNEAQ (reference sequence). Between the trimmed V and J ends, which lost 5 bases and 3 bases, there was a span of 11 bases. CDR3 amino acids: CASSETTGYNEQFF. The DNA of the CDR3 is TGTGCCAGCAGCGAGACGACAGGCTACAATGAGCAGTTCTTC.

The chain recombines TRBV29-1 with TRBJ2-7; D tentatively reads TRBD1 or TRBD2 (6 bases each). Germline assignment: CDR1 SQVTM and CDR2 ANQGSEA. This CDR3 region has 11 residues. Trimming cost V 5 bases and J 6 bases, with 11 bases left between them. In nucleotides, the CDR3 is TGCAGCGTTTTGAGGGGGGCCGAGCAGTACTTC. Its translation is CSVLRGAEQYF.

This clone appeared a few times. The chain's CDR3 is CAISRDIGTEAFF. The CDR3 DNA follows: TGTGCCATTAGCAGGGATATCGGCACTGAAGCTTTCTTT. The rearrangement links TRBV19 to TRBJ1-1, with TRBD1 as a possible D gene (5 bases). V lost 10 bases to trimming and J lost 4 bases, with 16 bases between them. Germline CDR1 reads LNHDA; CDR2 reads SQIVND (reference sequence). The length of the CDR3 is 13 residues.

The rearrangement links TRBV19 to TRBJ2-2; the match to TRBD1 covers 7 bases. V was clipped by 5 bases and J by 0 bases; unmatched bases: 9. Germline V lookup: CDR1 LNHDA, CDR2 SQIVND (reference sequence). This CDR3 contains 17 residues. CDR3 loop: CASSPKHDRANTGELFF. CDR3 sequence (DNA): TGTGCCAGTAGTCCAAAACACGACAGGGCGAACACCGGGGAGCTGTTTTTT. The whole variable domain, filled in from reference TRBV19 and TRBJ2-2, reads DGGITQSPKYLFRKEGQNVTLSCEQNLNHDAMYWYRQDPGQGLRLIYYSQIVNDFQKGDIAEGYSVSREKKESFPLTVTSAQKNPTAFYLCASSPKHDRANTGELFFGEGSRLTVL.

This chain uses TRBV19 with TRBJ2-2; D is unclear. In germline, CDR1 is LNHDA, CDR2 SQIVND (reference sequence). The CDR3 runs to 13 residues. The V and J ends lost 6 bases and 3 bases respectively, with 8 bases between them. CDR3 in DNA: TGTGCCAGTAGGTACACGGACACCGGGGAGCTGTTTTTT. It translates to CASRYTDTGELFF.

The gene calls are TRBV4-1 and TRBJ2-2; 8 bases are shared with TRBD1. V lost 5 bases, J lost 4 bases, and 6 bases stayed unmatched. This CDR3 comprises 15 residues. Germline CDR1 is MGHRA and CDR2 is YSYEKL. Here the CDR3 reads CASSIGQGATGELFF. The CDR3 region has the DNA TGCGCCAGCAGCATTGGACAGGGAGCCACCGGGGAGCTGTTTTTT.

The chain links TRBV27 to TRBJ2-1, with D perhaps TRBD2 (6 bases). Looked up from germline, CDR1 is MNHEY and CDR2 is SMNVEV (reference sequence). The CDR3 consists of 11 residues. Trimming left V 6 bases short and J 8 bases short, with 8 bases between. The CDR3 region has the DNA TGTGCCAGCAGGGGGGGAGATGAGCAGTTCTTC. Encoded protein: CASRGGDEQFF.

As concerns this clone: This CDR3 is also generated by other DNA sequences in the sample. In DNA, the CDR3 is TGTGCCAGCAGTTTAGGGTCCTCTGGGGCCAACGTCCTGACTTTC. As protein: CASSLGSSGANVLTF. This rearrangement joins TRBV28 to TRBJ2-6; D unclear. V lost 2 bases, J lost 0 bases, and 5 bases lay in between. CDR1 and CDR2 from the germline V gene are MDHEN and SYDVKM. This CDR3 has 15 residues.

This chain connects TRBV11-2 to TRBJ2-7; D unclear. With 4 bases removed from V and 3 bases from J, the gap between germline ends came to 7 bases. The V gene's germline CDR1 is SGHAT and CDR2 FQNNGV. This CDR3 has 12 amino acids. The CDR3 loop reads CASSSNSYEQYF. The CDR3 DNA is TGTGCCAGCAGCTCCAACAGCTACGAGCAGTACTTC.

The chain joins TRBV27 to TRBJ2-7; D may correspond to TRBD1 or TRBD2 (5 bases each). CDR3 size: 15 residues. Germline V lookup: CDR1 MNHEY, CDR2 SMNVEV (reference sequence). V shed 1 base and J shed 5 bases, with 15 bases lying between them. Written as DNA, the CDR3 is TGTGCCAGCAGTTTATACCCGGGGCTCATCGACGAGCAGTACTTC. It codes for CASSLYPGLIDEQYF.

The V and J genes are TRBV27 and TRBJ1-1; 9 bases align to TRBD1. V was pared by 9 bases and J by 5 bases, with 7 bases of the junction left unmatched. This CDR3 is 13 amino acids long. CDR1 is MNHEY, CDR2 SMNVEV, per germline (reference sequence). The DNA for the CDR3 is TGTGCCAGTTTGACAGGGGGGATGACTGAAGCTTTCTTT. Amino acid sequence: CASLTGGMTEAFF.

The chain employs TRBV28 and TRBJ2-3; 7 nucleotides match TRBD2. V lost 9 bases to trimming and J lost 5 bases; unmatched junction nucleotides: 14. CDR3 length equals 15 residues. Germline CDR1 is MDHEN and CDR2 is SYDVKM. CDR3 nucleotides: TGTGCCAGTCACGGACTAGTGGGGCAACGAGATACGCAGTATTTT. Protein product: CASHGLVGQRDTQYF. Full variable domain (outside the CDR3, taken from reference TRBV28 and TRBJ2-3): DVKVTQSSRYLVKRTGEKVFLECVQDMDHENMFWYRQDPGLGLRLIYFSYDVKMKEKGDIPEGYSVSREKKERFSLILESASTNQTSMYLCASHGLVGQRDTQYFGPGTRLTVL.

The chain uses TRBV10-3 and TRBJ2-1; TRBD1 agrees at 8 bases. This CDR3 has 15 residues. V gave up 3 bases and J gave up 7 bases; unmatched junction bases: 8. Germline CDR1 and CDR2: ENHRY and SYGVKD. The CDR3 DNA reads TGTGCCATCAGTGAACAAGACAGGGGAGAGAATGAGCAGTTCTTC. Its protein is CAISEQDRGENEQFF.

The CDR3 DNA sequence: TGCAGCGTAACAGGTCCCCCTGGAAACACCATATATTTT. It is translated as CSVTGPPGNTIYF. The genes are TRBV29-1 and TRBJ1-3, with D perhaps matching TRBD1 (5 bases). With 6 bases removed from V and 2 bases from J, the gap between germline ends came to 11 bases. The V gene's germline CDR1 is SQVTM and CDR2 ANQGSEA. This CDR3 is built from 13 residues.